This TCR beta chain stems from a study of patients and donors after allogeneic stem cell transplantation. Germline V CDR1 and CDR2: SNHLY, FYNNEI. V lost 6 bases to trimming and J lost 0 bases, with 18 bases between them. CDR3 length: 17 residues. TCRdb ran MiXCR on the RT-PCR reads and lists one entry per CDR3 protein. The sample yields 400,000 to 500,000 distinct CDR3 sequences, under 20% seen once. Sequencing was performed on blood, either unsorted or a sorted T cell fraction (not recorded which). This receptor was identified in a human donor who was either an allogeneic HSCT recipient or a stem cell or donor lymphocyte infusion donor (not recorded which). It is not recorded whose cells these are; they may come from a transplant donor. This chain joins TRBV2 and TRBJ1-5, with D uncertain. The CDR3: CASSPNPREYSNQPQHF. CDR3 coding DNA: TGTGCCAGCAGCCCGAATCCAAGGGAATATAGCAATCAGCCCCAGCATTTT.